One and the same sample provided the 17 T cell receptor beta chains below, sequenced in a study of cytomegalovirus exposure and HLA in healthy donors. Primers: 60 Vbeta forward and 13 Jbeta reverse. Here immunoSEQ multiplex PCR was the method, and the copy in TCRdb shows in-frame clones only, minus some. The sample yields more than 95,000 clones, around 10% seen once. The sequencing sample was made of PBMCs. These receptor sequences come from a man aged 25-40 years in good health and CMV-seronegative.

The chain couples TRBV10-2 to TRBJ2-5; 7 positions match TRBD2. The germline CDR1 and CDR2 sequences are WSHSY and SAAADI. After removal of 5 bases from V and 5 bases from J, the junction contained 14 bases not matched to a gene. The CDR3 spans 16 residues. The CDR3 bases are TGCGCCAGCAGTCAGACTTGGTGGGGGGGTAGGGAGACCCAGTACTTC. Its translation: CASSQTWWGGRETQYF.

This chain connects TRBV12-5 to TRBJ2-1; tentative D call: TRBD2 (6 bases). The V end lost 6 bases, the J end lost 0 bases, and 6 bases lay between the germline ends. The CDR3 length is 13 residues. Germline V CDR1 and CDR2: LGHNT, FRNRAP. CDR3 bases: TGTGCTAGTGGCGGGGGCTCCTACAATGAGCAGTTCTTC. Translated: CASGGGSYNEQFF.

This clone was counted a few times. This chain uses TRBV5-1 with TRBJ1-1, with unresolved D. Germline V gene data show CDR1 as SGHRS and CDR2 as YFSETQ. The CDR3 spans 15 residues. Trimming took off 0 bases at V and 2 bases at J, with 11 bases between the two ends. The DNA of the CDR3 is TGCGCCAGCAGCTTGGGAGGAAGCAAAAACACTGAAGCTTTCTTT. It codes for CASSLGGSKNTEAFF.

The V and J genes are TRBV7-6 and TRBJ2-3; 11 bases match TRBD2. The CDR3 sequence is 15 residues long. From germline, CDR1 is SGHVS and CDR2 FNYEAQ. V shed 7 bases and J 2 bases; nucleotides not matched to a gene: 5. CDR3 coding DNA: TGTGCCAGCACCATGACTAGCGGGGCCACAGATACGCAGTATTTT. Amino acids: CASTMTSGATDTQYF.

The CDR3 region has the DNA TGCGCCAGCAGCCAAGTTCCGGGACAGGTCCCCGGGGAGCAGTTCTTC. This encodes CASSQVPGQVPGEQFF. V is TRBV4-1 and J is TRBJ2-1, with 8 positions matching TRBD1. Germline V gene sequence: CDR1 MGHRA, CDR2 YSYEKL. The CDR3 extends over 16 amino acids. Losses at the gene ends were 1 base for V and 10 bases for J; bases not matched to a gene: 12.

This clone was seen only a few times. The chain couples TRBV19 to TRBJ2-5, with TRBD2 as a possible D gene (5 bases). The length of the CDR3 is 16 residues. Germline loops: CDR1 LNHDA, CDR2 SQIVND (reference sequence). V shed 1 base and J shed 1 base, with 13 bases lying between them. In DNA, the CDR3 is TGTGCCAGTAGTATAGTATCTGAGGGAGTCCAAGAGACCCAGTACTTC. This encodes CASSIVSEGVQETQYF.

The chain has TRBV7-6 and TRBJ2-4; no reliable D call. CDR3 length equals 13 residues. V dropped 2 bases and J dropped 1 base, with 3 bases sitting between them. Germline CDR1 SGHVS, CDR2 FNYEAQ. In DNA, the CDR3 is TGTGCCAGCAGCTTACGGGCCAAAAACATTCAGTACTTC. As protein: CASSLRAKNIQYF.

The rearrangement links TRBV6-5 to TRBJ2-2, with D unclear. CDR1 MNHEY and CDR2 SVGAGI come from the germline V gene. The CDR3 is made up of 11 amino acids. Trimming pared 7 bases from V and 7 bases from J, leaving 7 bases between. CDR3 nucleotide sequence: TGTGCCAGCACCTCCCTCGGGGAGCTGTTTTTT. Protein: CASTSLGELFF.

This clone was counted only a few times. The chain joins TRBV9 to TRBJ2-5, with 13 bases lining up with TRBD2. Germline trimming cut 7 bases from V and 5 bases from J; bases unmatched to any gene: 8. This CDR3 comprises 15 residues. Germline V gives CDR1 SGDLS, CDR2 YYNGEE. CDR3 in amino acids: CASSRTSGGAETQYF. The CDR3 DNA sequence: TGTGCCAGCTCTCGTACTAGCGGGGGGGCGGAGACCCAGTACTTC.

This clone was detected a few times. The chain is built from TRBV6-6 and TRBJ1-1, with 7 bases matching TRBD1. In germline, CDR1 is MNHNY, CDR2 SVGAGI (reference sequence). J lost 1 base, V lost 4 bases, and 6 bases had no gene match. CDR3 length: 15 amino acids. For the CDR3, the DNA is TGTGCCAGCAGTTTCCCCGGGACAGAGAACACTGAAGCTTTCTTT. It translates to CASSFPGTENTEAFF.

This chain links TRBV27 with TRBJ2-1; no reliable D call. This CDR3 spans 13 amino acids. V was trimmed by 2 bases and J by 3 bases, leaving 5 bases between them. From germline, CDR1 is MNHEY and CDR2 SMNVEV (reference sequence). CDR3: CASSLPSYNEQFF. CDR3 DNA: TGTGCCAGCAGTTTACCCAGCTACAATGAGCAGTTCTTC.

This clone turned up a few times. Here the CDR3 DNA reads TGTGCCACCAGCATCTTGCCGGGACAGGGGAGGACCCAGTACTTC. Protein: CATSILPGQGRTQYF. This rearrangement joins TRBV15 to TRBJ2-5, with TRBD1 identical over 10 bases. Trimming took 4 bases from V and 7 from J; bases not matched to a gene: 9. The CDR3 runs 15 residues. Per the germline V gene, CDR1 is LNHNV and CDR2 is YYDKDF (reference sequence). Using reference TRBV15 and TRBJ2-5 for the parts outside the CDR3, the full variable domain is DAMVIQNPRYQVTQFGKPVTLSCSQTLNHNVMYWYQQKSSQAPKLLFHYYDKDFNNEADTPDNFQSRRPNTSFCFLDIRSPGLGDTAMYLCATSILPGQGRTQYFGPGTRLLVL.

This clone turned up a few times. The V and J genes are TRBV5-8 and TRBJ1-2; tentative D call: TRBD1 (5 bases). CDR1 and CDR2 from the germline V gene are SGHTS and YDEGEE. Trimming pared 0 bases from V and 6 bases from J, leaving 12 bases between. CDR3 length equals 14 residues. Written as DNA, the CDR3 is TGTGCCAGCAGCTTGGAAGTAGGGGCTGATGGCTACACCTTC. Translation gives CASSLEVGADGYTF.

The chain couples TRBV18 to TRBJ2-7, with 8 bases lining up with TRBD2. CDR1 and CDR2 (germline): KGHSH, LQKENI. The CDR3 runs 17 residues. V shed 1 base and J 3 bases; nucleotides not matched to a gene: 11. This chain's CDR3 is CASSPQSGRAVGYEQYF. Written as DNA, the CDR3 is TGTGCCAGCTCACCACAGAGCGGGAGAGCTGTTGGCTACGAGCAGTACTTC.

The chain has TRBV28 and TRBJ2-2; 11 nucleotides align to TRBD2. The CDR3 is 15 amino acids. After removal of 6 bases from V and 3 bases from J, the junction contained 3 bases not matched to a gene. The germline V gene encodes CDR1 MDHEN and CDR2 SYDVKM. The CDR3 is CASRRTSGYTGELFF. In DNA, the CDR3 is TGTGCCAGCAGGCGGACTAGCGGGTACACCGGGGAGCTGTTTTTT.

This clone was picked up a small number of times. The chain is built from TRBV18 and TRBJ2-1; TRBD2 aligns across 7 bases. Per germline, CDR1 KGHSH and CDR2 LQKENI. Trimming at V came to 4 bases and at J to 5 bases, leaving 8 bases not matched to a gene. The CDR3 runs to 15 residues. CDR3 region: CASSLFPAGHNEQFF. For the CDR3, the DNA is TGTGCCAGCTCACTCTTTCCAGCGGGACACAATGAGCAGTTCTTC.

The rearrangement joins TRBV6-1 to TRBJ1-2; D is unclear. This CDR3 region has 12 residues. Germline CDR1 is MNHNS and CDR2 is SASEGT. V lost 5 bases, J lost 5 bases, and 9 bases lay in between. The CDR3 region has the DNA TGTGCCAGCAGTCCGGAGGAGTATGGCTACACCTTC. Encoded protein: CASSPEEYGYTF.